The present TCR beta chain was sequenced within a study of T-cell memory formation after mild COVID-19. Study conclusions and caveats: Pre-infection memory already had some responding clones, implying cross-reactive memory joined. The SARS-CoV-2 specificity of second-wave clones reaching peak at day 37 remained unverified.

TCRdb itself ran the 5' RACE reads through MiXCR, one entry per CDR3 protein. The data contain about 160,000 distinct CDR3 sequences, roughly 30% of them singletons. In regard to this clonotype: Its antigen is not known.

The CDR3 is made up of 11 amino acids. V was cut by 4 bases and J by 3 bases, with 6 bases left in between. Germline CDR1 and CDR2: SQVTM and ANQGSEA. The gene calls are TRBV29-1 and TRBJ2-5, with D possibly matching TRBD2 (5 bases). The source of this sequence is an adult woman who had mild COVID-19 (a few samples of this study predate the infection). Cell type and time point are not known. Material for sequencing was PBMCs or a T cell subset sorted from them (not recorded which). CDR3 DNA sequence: TGCAGCGTTGCGAGGGAAGAGACCCAGTACTTC. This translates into CSVAREETQYF.